This T cell receptor beta chain came from a study of blood T cell repertoires in COVID-19. TCRdb's copy holds only in-frame clones and misses some; the assay was immunoSEQ multiplex PCR. The sample consists of roughly 320,000 clones, about 87% of them appearing once. This sequence was found in a man between 65 and 85 years old with acute or convalescent COVID-19. Material: peripheral blood.

CDR3 nucleotide sequence: TGCGCCAGCAGTGAAATAACCGGGACAGGGGGCTATATTTATCCAAGAGATACGCAGTATTTT. Its protein is CASSEITGTGGYIYPRDTQYF. This chain connects TRBV10-1 to TRBJ2-3, with 12 bases aligning to TRBD1. Germline trimming cut 3 bases from V and 5 bases from J; bases unmatched to any gene: 21. This CDR3 contains 21 residues. Germline V gene sequence: CDR1 WNHNN, CDR2 SYGVQD (reference sequence).